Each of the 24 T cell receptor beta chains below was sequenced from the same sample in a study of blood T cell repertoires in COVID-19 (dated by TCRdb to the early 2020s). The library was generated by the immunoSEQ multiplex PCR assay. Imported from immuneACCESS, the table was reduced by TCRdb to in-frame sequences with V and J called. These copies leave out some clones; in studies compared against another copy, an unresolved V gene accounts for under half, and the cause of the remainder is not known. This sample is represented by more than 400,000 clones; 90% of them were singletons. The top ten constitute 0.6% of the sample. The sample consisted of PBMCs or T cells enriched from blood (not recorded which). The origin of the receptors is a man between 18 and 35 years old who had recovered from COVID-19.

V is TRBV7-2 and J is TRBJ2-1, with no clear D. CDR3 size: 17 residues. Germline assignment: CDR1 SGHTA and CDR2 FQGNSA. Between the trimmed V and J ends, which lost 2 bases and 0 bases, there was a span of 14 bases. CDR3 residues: CASSLLGPESSYNEQFF. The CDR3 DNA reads TGTGCCAGCAGCTTATTGGGCCCCGAGAGCTCCTACAATGAGCAGTTCTTC.

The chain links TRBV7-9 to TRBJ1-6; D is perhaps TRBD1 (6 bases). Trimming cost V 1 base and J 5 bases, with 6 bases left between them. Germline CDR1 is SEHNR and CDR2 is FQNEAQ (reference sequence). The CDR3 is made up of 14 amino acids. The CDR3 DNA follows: TGTGCCAGCAGCTTAGGACAGGATAATTCACCCCTCCACTTT. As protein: CASSLGQDNSPLHF.

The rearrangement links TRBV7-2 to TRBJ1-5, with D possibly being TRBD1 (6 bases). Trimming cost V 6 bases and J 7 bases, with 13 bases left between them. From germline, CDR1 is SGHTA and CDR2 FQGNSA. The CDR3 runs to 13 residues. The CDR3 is CASSPRGDQPQHF. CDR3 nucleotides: TGTGCCAGCAGTCCCAGGGGAGACCAGCCCCAGCATTTT.

The CDR3 DNA follows: TGTGCCAGCAGCTTGGCCAGAAAGACTAGCGGGCTCCTCTCCTACGAGCAGTACTTC. Its translation is CASSLARKTSGLLSYEQYF. The rearrangement joins TRBV5-8 to TRBJ2-7; 10 nucleotides agree with TRBD2. Per germline, CDR1 SGHTS and CDR2 YDEGEE. The V gene end was trimmed by 0 bases and the J gene end by 0 bases; junction bases not matched to a gene: 12. There are 19 residues in the CDR3.

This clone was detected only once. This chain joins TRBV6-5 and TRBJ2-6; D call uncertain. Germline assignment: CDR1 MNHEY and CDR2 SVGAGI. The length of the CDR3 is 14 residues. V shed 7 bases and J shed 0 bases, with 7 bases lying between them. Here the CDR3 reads CASIRLSGANVLTF. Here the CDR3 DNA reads TGTGCCAGCATACGACTCTCTGGGGCCAACGTCCTGACTTTC.

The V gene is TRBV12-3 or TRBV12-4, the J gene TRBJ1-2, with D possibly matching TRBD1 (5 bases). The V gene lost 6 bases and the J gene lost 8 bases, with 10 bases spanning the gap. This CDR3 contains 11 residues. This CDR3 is CASSGGYGYTF. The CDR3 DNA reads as TGTGCCAGCAGCGGGGGTTACGGCTACACCTTC.

The CDR3 sequence: CASSVGSGKADTQYF. In DNA, the CDR3 is TGTGCCAGCAGCGTAGGTAGCGGAAAAGCAGATACGCAGTATTTT. The chain joins TRBV9 to TRBJ2-3, with a weak D call TRBD2 (6 bases). Germline CDR1 and CDR2: SGDLS and YYNGEE. Between the trimmed V and J ends, which lost 0 bases and 4 bases, there was a span of 12 bases. The CDR3 consists of 15 residues. The complete variable domain, with remaining parts taken from reference TRBV9 and TRBJ2-3, reads DSGVTQTPKHLITATGQRVTLRCSPRSGDLSVYWYQQSLDQGLQFLIQYYNGEERAKGNILERFSAQQFPDLHSELNLSSLELGDSALYFCASSVGSGKADTQYFGPGTRLTVL.

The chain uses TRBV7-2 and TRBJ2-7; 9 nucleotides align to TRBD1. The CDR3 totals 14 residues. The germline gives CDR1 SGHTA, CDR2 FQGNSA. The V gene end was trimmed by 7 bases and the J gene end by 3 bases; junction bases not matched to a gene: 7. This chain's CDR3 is CASNIRDRDYEQYF. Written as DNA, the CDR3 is TGTGCCAGCAACATCCGGGACAGGGACTACGAGCAGTACTTC. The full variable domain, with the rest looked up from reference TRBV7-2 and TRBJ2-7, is GAGVSQSPSNKVTEKGKDVELRCDPISGHTALYWYRQSLGQGLEFLIYFQGNSAPDKSGLPSDRFSAERTGGSVSTLTIQRTQQEDSAVYLCASNIRDRDYEQYFGPGTRLTVT.

CDR3 protein: CASKPMSSYNEQFF. DNA for the CDR3: TGCGCCAGCAAGCCCATGAGCTCCTACAATGAGCAGTTCTTC. V usage is TRBV10-2 and J usage is TRBJ2-1; D uncertain. Germline lookup yields CDR1 WSHSY and CDR2 SAAADI. The CDR3 sequence is 14 residues long. Trimming took 7 bases from V and 0 from J, leaving 10 bases between them.

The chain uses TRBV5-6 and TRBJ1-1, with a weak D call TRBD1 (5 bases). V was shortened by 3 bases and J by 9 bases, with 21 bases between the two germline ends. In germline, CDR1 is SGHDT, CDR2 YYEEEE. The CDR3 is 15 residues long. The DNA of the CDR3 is TGTGCCAGCAGCTCCCTGAGCGTCCCAGGGAATCAAGCTTTCTTT. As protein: CASSSLSVPGNQAFF.

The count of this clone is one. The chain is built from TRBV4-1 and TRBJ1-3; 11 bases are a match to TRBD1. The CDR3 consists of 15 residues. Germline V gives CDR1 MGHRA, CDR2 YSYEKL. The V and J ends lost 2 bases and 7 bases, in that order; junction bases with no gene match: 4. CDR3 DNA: TGCGCCAGCAGCCAACGGGACAGGGGGGCCAACACCATATATTTT. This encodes CASSQRDRGANTIYF.

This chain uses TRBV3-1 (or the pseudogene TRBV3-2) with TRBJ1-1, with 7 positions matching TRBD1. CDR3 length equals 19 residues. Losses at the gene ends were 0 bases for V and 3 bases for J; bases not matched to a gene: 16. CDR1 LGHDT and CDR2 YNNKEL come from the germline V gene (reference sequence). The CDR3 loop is CASSQDYGQAARVDTEAFF. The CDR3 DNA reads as TGTGCCAGCAGCCAAGATTACGGACAGGCGGCGAGGGTTGACACTGAAGCTTTCTTT.

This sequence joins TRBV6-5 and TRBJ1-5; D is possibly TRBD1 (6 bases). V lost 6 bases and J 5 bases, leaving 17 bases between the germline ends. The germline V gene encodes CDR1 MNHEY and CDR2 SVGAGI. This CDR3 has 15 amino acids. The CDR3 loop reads CASRRGGGADQPQHF. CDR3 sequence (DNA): TGTGCCAGCAGAAGAGGTGGGGGGGCAGATCAGCCCCAGCATTTT.

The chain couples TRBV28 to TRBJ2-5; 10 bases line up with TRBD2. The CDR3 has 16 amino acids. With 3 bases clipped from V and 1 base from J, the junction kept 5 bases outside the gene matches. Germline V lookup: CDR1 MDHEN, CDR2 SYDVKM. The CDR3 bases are TGTGCCAGCAGTTTCGGTAGCGGGAGGCTCCAAGAGACCCAGTACTTC. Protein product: CASSFGSGRLQETQYF.

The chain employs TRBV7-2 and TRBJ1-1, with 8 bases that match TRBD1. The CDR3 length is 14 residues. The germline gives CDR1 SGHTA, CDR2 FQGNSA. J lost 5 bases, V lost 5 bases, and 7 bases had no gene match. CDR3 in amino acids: CASSIRQGRTEAFF. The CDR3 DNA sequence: TGTGCCAGCAGCATAAGACAGGGGCGAACTGAAGCTTTCTTT.

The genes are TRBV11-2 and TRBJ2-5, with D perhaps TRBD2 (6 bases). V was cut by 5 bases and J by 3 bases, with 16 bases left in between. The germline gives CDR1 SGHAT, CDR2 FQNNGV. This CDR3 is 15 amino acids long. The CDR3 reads CASSRRGGYKETQYF. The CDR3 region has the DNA TGTGCCAGCAGCCGACGTGGGGGGTACAAAGAGACCCAGTACTTC.

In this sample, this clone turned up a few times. The CDR3 bases are TGTGCCAGCAGCTCCCCCGGTGGGGCCTGGGGCGAGCAGTACTTC. Protein product: CASSSPGGAWGEQYF. The V gene is TRBV28, the J gene TRBJ2-7, with a weak D call TRBD1 (5 bases). The CDR3 covers 15 residues. The germline V and J ends were trimmed by 6 bases and 6 bases, with 21 bases remaining between them. Germline lookup yields CDR1 MDHEN and CDR2 SYDVKM.

CDR3 coding DNA: TGTGCCAGCAGCGTAGGTTGGGCCTCCGGGGGTTCGCAGTATTTT. Amino acid sequence: CASSVGWASGGSQYF. The chain is built from TRBV9 and TRBJ2-3; a weak D match, TRBD2 (6 bases). CDR1 is SGDLS and CDR2 is YYNGEE in the germline V gene. The CDR3 consists of 15 residues. The germline V and J ends were trimmed by 0 bases and 10 bases, with 18 bases remaining between them. Filled out from reference TRBV9 and TRBJ2-3, the complete variable domain reads DSGVTQTPKHLITATGQRVTLRCSPRSGDLSVYWYQQSLDQGLQFLIQYYNGEERAKGNILERFSAQQFPDLHSELNLSSLELGDSALYFCASSVGWASGGSQYFGPGTRLTVL.

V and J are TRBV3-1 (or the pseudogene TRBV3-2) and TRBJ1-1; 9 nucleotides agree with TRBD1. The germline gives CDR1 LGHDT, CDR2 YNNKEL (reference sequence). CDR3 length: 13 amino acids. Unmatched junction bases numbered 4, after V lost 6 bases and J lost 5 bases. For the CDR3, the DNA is TGTGCCAGCAGATTACAGGGGGCGACTGAAGCTTTCTTT. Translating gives CASRLQGATEAFF.

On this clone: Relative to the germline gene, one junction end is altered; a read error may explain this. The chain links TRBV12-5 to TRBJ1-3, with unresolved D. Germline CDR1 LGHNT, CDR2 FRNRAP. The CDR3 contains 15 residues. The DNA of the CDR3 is TGTGCTAGTGGCTTGGGGAGGCAAATTGGGGACACCATATATTTT. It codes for CASGLGRQIGDTIYF.

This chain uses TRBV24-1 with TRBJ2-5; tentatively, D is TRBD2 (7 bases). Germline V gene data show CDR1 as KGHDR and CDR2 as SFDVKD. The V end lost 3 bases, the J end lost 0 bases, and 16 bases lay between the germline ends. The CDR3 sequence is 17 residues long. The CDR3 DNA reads TGTGCCACCAGTGATCTGGGGGGCGGGAGTTACCAAGAGACCCAGTACTTC. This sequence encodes CATSDLGGGSYQETQYF.

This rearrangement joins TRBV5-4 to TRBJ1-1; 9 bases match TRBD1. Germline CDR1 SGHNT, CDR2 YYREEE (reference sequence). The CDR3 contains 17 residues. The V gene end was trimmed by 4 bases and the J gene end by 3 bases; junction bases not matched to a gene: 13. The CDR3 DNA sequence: TGTGCCAGCAGCCAGGGACAGGGTTTTGTTTCCGACACTGAAGCTTTCTTT. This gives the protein CASSQGQGFVSDTEAFF.

The CDR3 nucleotides read TGTGCCAGAAGCGGACAGGTCAATGGCTACACCTTC. Translated: CARSGQVNGYTF. The chain combines TRBV5-3 with TRBJ1-2; 7 positions match TRBD1. TRBV5-3 is reported as an ORF; its role is uncertain. This CDR3 region has 12 residues. V gave up 4 bases and J gave up 6 bases; unmatched junction bases: 3.

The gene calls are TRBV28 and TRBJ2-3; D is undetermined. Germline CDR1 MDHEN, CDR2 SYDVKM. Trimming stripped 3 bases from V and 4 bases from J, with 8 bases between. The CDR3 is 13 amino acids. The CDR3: CASSFLLSDTQYF. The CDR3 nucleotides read TGTGCCAGCAGTTTTCTTCTCTCAGATACGCAGTATTTT. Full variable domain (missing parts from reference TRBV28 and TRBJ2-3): DVKVTQSSRYLVKRTGEKVFLECVQDMDHENMFWYRQDPGLGLRLIYFSYDVKMKEKGDIPEGYSVSREKKERFSLILESASTNQTSMYLCASSFLLSDTQYFGPGTRLTVL.